This TCR beta chain was recovered during a study of blood T cell repertoires in COVID-19. At the level of the study: Acute-phase and convalescent COVID-19 samples originated in the United States, Italy and Spain. PBMCs, B-cell-depleted T cells, or T cells provided the cDNA or gDNA that made up the material.

How the authors handled the data: Amplification from reference gene primers served as the basis for estimated nucleated cell counts. Produced via immunoSEQ multiplex PCR; TCRdb's table is partial and in-frame only. The D gene and trimming were derived from the DNA, and the V and J assignments and clone size from that table. The sample has some 290,000 clones, roughly 89% seen once. The CDR3 totals 15 residues. The J segment lost 4 bases and the V segment lost 7 bases, leaving 7 bases of the junction unmatched. The germline V gene encodes CDR1 MNHEY and CDR2 SMNVEV (reference sequence). The clonotype originates from a woman in her 30s with COVID-19, enrolled during active disease. The chain employs TRBV27 and TRBJ2-1; TRBD1 aligns across 10 bases. Sequencing was carried out using peripheral blood. The CDR3 DNA sequence: TGTGCCAGCAAAAAGGGGACAGGGGCGTACAATGAGCAGTTCTTC. It yields the protein CASKKGTGAYNEQFF.